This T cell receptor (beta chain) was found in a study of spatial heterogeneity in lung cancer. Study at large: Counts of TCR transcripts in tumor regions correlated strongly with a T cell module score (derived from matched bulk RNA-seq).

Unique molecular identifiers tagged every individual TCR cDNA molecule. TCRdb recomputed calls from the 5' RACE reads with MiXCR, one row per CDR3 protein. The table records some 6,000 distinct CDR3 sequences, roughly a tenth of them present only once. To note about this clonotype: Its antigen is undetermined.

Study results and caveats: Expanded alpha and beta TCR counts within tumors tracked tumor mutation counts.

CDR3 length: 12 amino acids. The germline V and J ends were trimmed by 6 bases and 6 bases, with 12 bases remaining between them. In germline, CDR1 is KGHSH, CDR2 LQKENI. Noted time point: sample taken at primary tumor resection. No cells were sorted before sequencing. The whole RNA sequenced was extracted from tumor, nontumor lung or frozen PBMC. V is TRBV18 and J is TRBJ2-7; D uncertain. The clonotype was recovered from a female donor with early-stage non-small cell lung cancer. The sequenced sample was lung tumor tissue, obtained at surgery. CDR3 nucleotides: TGTGCCAGCTCCCCGTCCAGTGGCGAGCAGTACTTC. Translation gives CASSPSSGEQYF. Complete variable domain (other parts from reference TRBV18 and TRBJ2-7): NAGVMQNPRHLVRRRGQEARLRCSPMKGHSHVYWYRQLPEEGLKFMVYLQKENIIDESGMPKERFSAEFPKEGPSILRIQQVVRGDSAAYFCASSPSSGEQYFGPGTRLTVT.